This T cell receptor (beta chain) was retrieved from a study of cytomegalovirus exposure and HLA in healthy donors (dated by TCRdb to 2015 to 2018). Background on the whole study: In an earlier analysis of 587 of the donors, 276 Gb of sequence data and 117 million unique TCR beta sequences from 150 million to 200 million T cells were reported. Roughly 300 gigabases of sequencing data and around 88 million unique TCR sequences made up an early release that covered several hundred HLA-typed donors. Of the approximately 370 genotyped donors, 70% to 90% were placed in the genetic ancestry cluster associated with self-reported Caucasian donors. The study was designed to test whether signatures of past pathogen exposure could be identified by cataloging public T cell receptors. The study used immunosequencing to profile the T cell repertoires of 600 to 850 subjects and linked those repertoires to cytomegalovirus serostatus. Along with the roughly 670-subject first cohort, a separate validation cohort of 120 different subjects was used. High-throughput TCR immunosequencing, statistical association of individual TCRs with disease status, and machine learning were combined to predict cytomegalovirus infection status. To study patterns of TCR occurrence, a later analysis re-analyzed previously published TCR beta repertoires from several hundred donors and added high-resolution HLA genotyping. Rather than drawing on any new phenotypic data, the later analysis identified candidate immune exposures from TCR beta sequences and the way those sequences occurred across donors. An earlier analysis of around 580 of the donors used high-throughput TCR beta sequencing to judge whether each TCR beta V gene segment behaved as functional or pseudogenic. Donor age, sex, ethnicity and CMV serostatus were compiled alongside the repertoire data. In a later genetic analysis, genome-wide SNP genotypes for about three fifths of the 666 donors were used, and that subset was treated as a discovery cohort. All discovery cohort repertoires had been generated using a single sequencing platform. Both class I and class II loci were covered by HLA typing, at four-digit resolution. Typing coverage varied by locus: about 620-630 donors for A, B, C, DRB1 and DQB1; 522 for DQA1; some 610 for DPA1; fewer than 480 for DPB1. Roughly five DR-DQ haplotypes were treated as single units for association and clustering because of strong linkage in the cohort. On average, about 240,000 unique TCR beta nucleotide sequences were sequenced per donor among some 430 genotyped donors of the cohort, with 15% to 20% of those sequences being non-productive.

Study-level results and caveats: An association between a missense DCLRE1C variant and V-gene and J-gene trimming of TCR beta chains was found in a later genetic analysis and replicated in an independent cohort. Most TCR sequences were seen in very few donors, while some public TCRs were found in many individuals. Only TCR beta chains were sequenced in this cohort, and the absence of alpha or paired-chain data limited detectable features. In the study, 150 to 200 TCR beta chains were listed as associated with cytomegalovirus. It was suggested by the authors that the approach could potentially be generalized to other disease states and immunological phenotypes. Cytomegalovirus status was reported to be diagnosed by the classifier with high specificity and sensitivity in both the original and validation cohorts. According to a later analysis, most CMV-associated TCR beta chains appeared to be HLA-restricted, and the HLA associations seemed to be driven largely by CMV exposure. An earlier analysis of around 500 of the donors showed that most TCR beta V segments appeared in productive rearrangements either about 90% or about 30% of the time, which broadly matched IMGT annotations. Several of the top co-occurrence clusters appeared to be linked to parvovirus B19, influenza, CMV and Epstein-Barr virus, according to a later analysis. A further reported finding was that TCR beta sequences accurately predicted the HLA-A and HLA-B alleles for most subjects in the first cohort. Because some donors lacked HLA typing at each locus, the association tests relied only on the typed subset. Correlated functional status among segregating V segments might be attributable to linkage disequilibrium, but an unknown experimental factor could not be ruled out. The 87-base-pair reads could not distinguish some IMGT-functional V segments, including TRBV6-2 and TRBV6-3, so those segments were excluded. In a later analysis, the rate of TCR association differed among HLA loci, with DRB1 alleles having the most associated TCRs and HLA-C alleles having the fewest. At a false discovery rate of 0.05, a later analysis linked around 15,000 TCR beta sequences to specific HLA alleles. A cluster of highly shared sequence variants was judged likely to be a technical artifact of the sequencing pipeline. Roughly uniform sequencing depth across donors was assumed in presence/absence analyses, although this assumption may not hold. In a later genetic analysis, fewer N-insertions in productive TCRs were reported among donors in an Asian-associated ancestry cluster than the approximately 710-donor mean. Some 16 rarely observed V segments, including chromosome 9 orphons, were excluded from the earlier analysis of just under 600 of the donors because counts were too low. Three of the identified cytomegalovirus-associated TCR beta chains were confirmed in vitro to be specific for cytomegalovirus antigens. The only immune exposure information available for the cohort was CMV serostatus. Assigning TCR associations to individual alleles was difficult when HLA alleles, especially DR and DQ, strongly co-occurred. Compared with equally common non-associated chains, HLA-associated TCR beta chains in a later analysis were more clonally expanded and had lower generation probabilities.

The germline V gene (reference sequence) provides CDR1 SGHAT and CDR2 FQDESV. There are 16 amino acids in the CDR3, from cysteine to phenylalanine inclusive. Of all the DNA, just the CDR3 is kept, 48 bases in frame from base 1. The junction shows trimming of 3 bases on V and 1 base on J, and the gene matches do not reach 5 bases of it. The library was generated by the immunoSEQ multiplex PCR assay. For the multiplex PCR, a mixture combining 60 forward primers for TCR Vbeta segments and 13 reverse primers for TCR Jbeta segments was used. The CDR3 region of rearranged TCR beta genes was amplified from genomic DNA with a multiplex PCR assay. On the Illumina HiSeq System, the amplified TCR beta libraries were sequenced as 87-base-pair reads. As for the authors' bioinformatics: Across the 670 or so repertoires, a later analysis counted 80 million or so unique TCR beta chains, roughly 11 million of which were shared by at least two donors. A nearest-neighbor algorithm error-corrected the raw reads and collapsed the reads into unique sequences, merging closely related sequences to remove PCR and sequencing errors. V, D and J gene segments were assigned by aligning CDR3 sequences to IMGT reference sequences. For a sequence to be retained, a match of at least six nucleotides to both a V gene segment and a J gene segment was required. A rearrangement was called productive if the CDR3 had no stop codons and remained in frame with V and J, and every other rearrangement was called non-productive. Following IMGT convention, CDR3 was defined as the stretch from the second conserved V-encoded cysteine up to the conserved J-encoded phenylalanine. The earlier analysis of some 550 of the donors excluded any sequence lacking an unambiguous match to a single V gene segment. In an earlier analysis of several hundred of the donors, V segments were called functional above 56.7% productive rearrangements and were called segregating when the between-donor standard deviation exceeded 5%. A statistical classification framework was built for diagnosing cytomegalovirus status from the catalog of TCR beta chain sequences. In a later analysis, TCR nucleotide sequences were compared against IMGT/GENE-DB human TR gene sequences so that V and J genes could be assigned. In a later analysis, CDR3 sequences and most-parsimonious VDJ recombination scenarios were assigned using the TCRdist pipeline. A later analysis defined each TCR beta chain by its CDR3 amino acid sequence plus V-gene family, and excluded reads lacking a unique V-gene family. A later analysis removed several hundred highly shared, low-generation-probability nucleotide sequences to deal with suspected cross-contamination and a sequencing artifact. In a later analysis, a clonal expansion index was calculated for each public chain from normalized within-repertoire ranks of inferred template counts. Generation probabilities in a later analysis came from a VDJ recombination model fitted to out-of-frame rearrangements, and those results were checked against IGoR. A later analysis scored TCR-TCR, TCR-HLA and TCR-CMV co-occurrence with hypergeometric tests, applying a repertoire-size bias correction to TCR pairs. To estimate false discovery rates, a later analysis permuted the HLA or CMV assignments 20 times. In a later analysis, co-occurring TCRs were grouped using DBSCAN, with TCRdist sequence similarity added in when clustering inside HLA-allele-positive subsets. Repertoires with fewer than 30,000 or more than 120,000 public chains were left out of co-occurrence clustering, as were about 5 repertoires with anomalous nucleotide sharing. TCRdb carries this immuneACCESS record with in-frame sequences only. Its versions omit some clonotypes, under half of them owing to an unresolved V gene in the studies checked, with the rest unexplained. That table furnishes V, J and clone size, whereas the DNA furnished D and trimming. The sample has about 78,000 clones on record, about 80% of them singletons. The biggest ten clones account for roughly 30% of the sample.

The cohort consisted of fewer than 700 healthy bone marrow donors. Cohort members were all nominally healthy when sampled, although unrecorded immune exposures were likely present. The donor was CMV seropositive and belonged to the group of about 290 seropositive cohort members. A peripheral blood sample was provided by each donor, and peripheral blood mononuclear cells were used for TCR beta sequencing. Genomic DNA was extracted from the blood cell samples with the Qiagen DNeasy Blood Extraction Kit. In the case of this clone: It has no known antigen specificity. Per-base qualities were not stored, and no clone one base away is much larger.

This TCR derives from a man aged 50-59 years in good health and CMV-seropositive. The sequencing input was PBMCs. The rearranged chain carries TRBV11-1 and TRBJ2-5, and 10 junctional nucleotides match TRBD2. Here the CDR3 is given as CASSFLAGASQETQYF. The DNA is as follows: TGTGCCAGCAGCTTCCTAGCGGGAGCATCCCAAGAGACCCAGTACTTC.